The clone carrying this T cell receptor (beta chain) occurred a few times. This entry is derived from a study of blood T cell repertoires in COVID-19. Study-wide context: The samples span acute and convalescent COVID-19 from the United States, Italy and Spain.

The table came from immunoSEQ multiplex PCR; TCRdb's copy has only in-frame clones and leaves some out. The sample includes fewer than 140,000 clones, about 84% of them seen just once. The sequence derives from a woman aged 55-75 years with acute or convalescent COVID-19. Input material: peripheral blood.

The CDR3 region is CASSLLAGGKNTGELFF. CDR3 in DNA: TGCGCCAGCAGCCTACTAGCGGGAGGGAAGAACACCGGGGAGCTGTTTTTT. This chain links TRBV5-1 with TRBJ2-2, with 13 bases that match TRBD2. Germline V gene sequence: CDR1 SGHRS, CDR2 YFSETQ. V dropped 4 bases and J dropped 1; count of bases not matched to a gene: 4. The CDR3 contains 17 residues.